The 19 T cell receptor beta chains given below trace back to one sample, sequenced in a study of T cells after yellow fever vaccination. MiXCR, run by TCRdb on the 5' RACE reads, gives a single entry per CDR3 protein. This table holds a few hundred thousand distinct CDR3 sequences, around a sixth found once. This specimen consisted of PBMCs, obtained 5 days after the first yellow fever vaccination. The receptor source for this set is a man between 18 and 29 years old who received the YFV17D yellow fever vaccine.

The chain recombines TRBV19 with TRBJ1-6; TRBD1 agrees at 8 bases. V lost 3 bases and J lost 7; bases outside the gene matches: 8. CDR3 length: 16 residues. Germline V gives CDR1 LNHDA, CDR2 SQIVND (reference sequence). CDR3 sequence reads: CASSIPGQGENSPLHF. CDR3 coding DNA: TGTGCCAGTAGTATCCCAGGACAGGGCGAAAATTCACCCCTCCACTTT.

V and J are TRBV7-2 and TRBJ2-3; 10 bases are shared with TRBD2. The length of the CDR3 is 16 residues. The V segment lost 4 bases and the J segment 2 bases; nucleotides outside the gene matches: 6. Germline assignment: CDR1 SGHTA and CDR2 FQGNSA. For the CDR3, the DNA is TGTGCCAGCAGCTCACTAGCGGGGTCCGTCACAGATACGCAGTATTTT. Translated: CASSSLAGSVTDTQYF.

In nucleotides, the CDR3 is TGTGCCACCCTGCGAGGGGTCGGGGCCAACGTCCTGACTTTC. This sequence encodes CATLRGVGANVLTF. The rearrangement joins TRBV15 to TRBJ2-6, with D possibly being TRBD1 or TRBD2 (5 bases each). This CDR3 is 14 amino acids long. The V end was cut by 8 bases, the J end by 4 bases, with 12 bases between. Germline CDR1 LNHNV, CDR2 YYDKDF (reference sequence).

The table lists this clonotype with many counts. The V call is TRBV25-1, the J call TRBJ1-2, with D perhaps TRBD1 (6 bases). Trimming removed 6 bases from V and 0 bases from J, with 11 bases in between. Per germline, CDR1 MGHDK and CDR2 SYGVNS. CDR3 length equals 14 residues. The CDR3 DNA reads as TGTGCCAGCAGATCTACAGGGACTAACTATGGCTACACCTTC. Amino acid sequence: CASRSTGTNYGYTF.

The V gene is TRBV5-1, the J gene TRBJ2-3; 9 nucleotides align to TRBD2. Germline loops: CDR1 SGHRS, CDR2 YFSETQ. This CDR3 is 14 amino acids long. V shed 4 bases, J shed 6 bases, and the junction held 6 bases outside the gene matches. Here the CDR3 reads CASSERGAADTQYF. In DNA form, the CDR3 reads TGCGCCAGCAGCGAGCGGGGGGCGGCGGATACGCAGTATTTT.

This clonotype came up a few times. The chain joins TRBV3-1 to TRBJ1-5; TRBD1 matches 8 bases. V was pared by 4 bases and J by 6 bases, with 8 bases of the junction left unmatched. Germline-derived CDR1 and CDR2 are LGHDT and YNNKEL (reference sequence). The CDR3 runs 15 residues. The CDR3: CASSRDRGGPQPQHF. The CDR3 DNA is TGTGCCAGCAGCCGCGACAGGGGTGGTCCTCAGCCCCAGCATTTT.

The chain is built from TRBV7-9 and TRBJ2-3; D not resolved. V was trimmed by 7 bases and J by 3 bases, leaving 14 bases between them. The CDR3 has 14 residues. The germline gives CDR1 SEHNR, CDR2 FQNEAQ (reference sequence). The CDR3 DNA reads TGTGCCAGCATCCTGCAGGCGAATACAGATACGCAGTATTTT. Amino acid sequence: CASILQANTDTQYF.

This clonotype was picked up a small number of times. The chain couples TRBV18 to TRBJ1-2, with D hard to call. The V gene lost 3 bases and the J gene lost 7 bases, with 18 bases spanning the gap. CDR3 length: 15 residues. Germline V gene sequence: CDR1 KGHSH, CDR2 LQKENI. In DNA form, the CDR3 reads TGTGCCAGCTCACCCGGCCGTCGGGCCACCGGTGGCTACACCTTC. Residues: CASSPGRRATGGYTF.

This chain connects TRBV4-1 to TRBJ2-3; 7 bases fit TRBD2. Germline CDR1 MGHRA, CDR2 YSYEKL. V lost 0 bases and J lost 5; bases outside the gene matches: 8. The CDR3 is 16 residues long. The CDR3 reads CASSQDRSGDRDTQYF. CDR3 nucleotide sequence: TGCGCCAGCAGCCAAGATAGGAGCGGGGATCGAGATACGCAGTATTTT.

This clonotype was seen ten or more times. The V gene is TRBV3-1, the J gene TRBJ2-7; D unclear. Germline V lookup: CDR1 LGHDT, CDR2 YNNKEL (reference sequence). V lost 0 bases, J lost 12 bases, and 9 bases lay in between. This CDR3 contains 11 residues. The DNA of the CDR3 is TGTGCCAGCAGCCAAGAAATTGTCCGGTACTTC. This sequence encodes CASSQEIVRYF.

This clonotype was recorded a few times. The gene calls are TRBV6-1 and TRBJ2-2, with 7 bases aligning to TRBD2. After removal of 3 bases from V and 6 bases from J, the junction contained 7 bases not matched to a gene. The CDR3 extends over 15 amino acids. Germline-derived CDR1 and CDR2 are MNHNS and SASEGT. The CDR3 DNA reads TGTGCCAGCAGTGATCGGGAGAGCGGGGCCGGGGAGCTGTTTTTT. This encodes CASSDRESGAGELFF.

CDR3 bases: TGTGCCAGCAGCTCATCCAGACAGGGTAGGAGGGAGACCCAGTACTTC. Its protein is CASSSSRQGRRETQYF. The gene calls are TRBV7-9 and TRBJ2-5; TRBD1 agrees at 7 bases. V shed 4 bases and J 5 bases; nucleotides not matched to a gene: 13. The CDR3 spans 16 residues. The germline V gene encodes CDR1 SEHNR and CDR2 FQNEAQ (reference sequence).

This clonotype was recorded a few times. The CDR3 is CASSQGWGTAVETQYF. The CDR3 DNA reads as TGTGCCAGCAGCCAAGGTTGGGGGACGGCCGTGGAGACCCAGTACTTC. The rearrangement links TRBV14 to TRBJ2-5, with D tentatively TRBD1 or TRBD2 (5 bases each). The CDR3 covers 16 residues. Looked up from germline, CDR1 is SGHDN and CDR2 is FVKESK. V was clipped by 1 base and J by 5 bases, with 17 bases between them.

This clonotype showed up just a few times. The chain has TRBV5-1 and TRBJ2-7, with TRBD1 matching 7 bases. The CDR3 totals 15 residues. Unmatched junction bases numbered 10, after V lost 4 bases and J lost 3 bases. Germline V gene sequence: CDR1 SGHRS, CDR2 YFSETQ. CDR3 amino acids: CASSPTPGQIYEQYF. The DNA for the CDR3 is TGCGCCAGCAGCCCGACCCCGGGACAGATCTACGAGCAGTACTTC.

This clonotype appeared a few times. V gene TRBV20-1 combines with J gene TRBJ2-3; TRBD1 matches 8 bases. Per the germline V gene, CDR1 is DFQATT and CDR2 is SNEGSKA (reference sequence). V was pared by 3 bases and J by 2 bases, with 4 bases of the junction left unmatched. This CDR3 comprises 14 residues. The CDR3 spells CSASTGGPTDTQYF. For the CDR3, the DNA is TGCAGTGCTAGCACAGGGGGGCCCACAGATACGCAGTATTTT.

The genes are TRBV15 and TRBJ2-7, with D unclear. The CDR3 consists of 16 residues. Per germline, CDR1 LNHNV and CDR2 YYDKDF (reference sequence). Trimming pared 4 bases from V and 2 bases from J, leaving 18 bases between. The CDR3 here is CATSNRLPEYPYEQYF. In nucleotides, the CDR3 is TGTGCCACCAGCAACCGACTGCCCGAATACCCCTACGAGCAGTACTTC.

The rearrangement links TRBV12-3 or TRBV12-4 to TRBJ1-5; no definite D call. CDR3 length equals 16 residues. V shed 4 bases and J shed 9 bases, with 22 bases lying between them. CDR3 in amino acids: CASSSVRQLGLSPQHF. The DNA of the CDR3 is TGTGCCAGCAGTTCTGTACGGCAGCTCGGACTTTCGCCCCAGCATTTT.

In its sample, this clonotype was seen a few times. The V call is TRBV6-5, the J call TRBJ1-5; 7 bases agree with TRBD1. The CDR3 runs 14 residues. Unmatched junction bases numbered 3, after V lost 4 bases and J lost 3 bases. In germline, CDR1 is MNHEY, CDR2 SVGAGI. The CDR3 DNA reads TGTGCCAGCAGTTTGCAGGGGGACAATCAGCCCCAGCATTTT. It yields the protein CASSLQGDNQPQHF.

This clonotype appeared many times. The chain joins TRBV7-2 to TRBJ2-3, with 10 bases identical to TRBD2. V was pared by 3 bases and J by 7 bases, with 7 bases of the junction left unmatched. Germline CDR1 and CDR2: SGHTA and FQGNSA. CDR3 length: 15 amino acids. The CDR3 DNA is TGTGCCAGCAGCTTTAGAGCGGGGGGGGGATATACGCAGTATTTT. Translation gives CASSFRAGGGYTQYF.